Listed here are 4 T cell receptor beta chains from one sample, sequenced in a study of T cells in Graves' hyperthyroidism and ophthalmopathy. Researchers took RNA transcripts and amplified the TCR beta CDR3 regions from them. Initially, a first-round RT-PCR of the TCR CDR3 employed the HTBI primer set. Via MiXCR, TCRdb re-called the multiplex PCR reads, giving one row per CDR3 protein. The sample has approximately 600,000 distinct CDR3 sequences, roughly 14% seen once. The sample consisted of blood. The receptors here all came from a woman aged 25 to 39 with Graves' hyperthyroidism that later progressed to Graves' ophthalmopathy.

The chain has TRBV20-1 and TRBJ2-7, with D unclear. Germline V CDR1 and CDR2: DFQATT, SNEGSKA (reference sequence). The CDR3 spans 12 residues. Trimming pared 2 bases from V and 4 bases from J, leaving 9 bases between. The DNA for the CDR3 is TGCAGTGCTAGACCCCCGGTTTACGAGCAGTACTTC. Amino acids: CSARPPVYEQYF.

There are many counts of this clonotype. The V call is TRBV2, the J call TRBJ1-3, with no clear D. CDR3 length: 13 amino acids. CDR1 is SNHLY, CDR2 FYNNEI, per germline. Trimming removed 6 bases at V and 0 bases at J, with 6 bases between. CDR3 nucleotides: TGTGCCAGCAGCACGAGCTCTGGAAACACCATATATTTT. Its translation: CASSTSSGNTIYF. The full variable domain, with the rest looked up from reference TRBV2 and TRBJ1-3, is EPEVTQTPSHQVTQMGQEVILRCVPISNHLYFYWYRQILGQKVEFLVSFYNNEISEKSEIFDDQFSVERPDGSNFTLKIRSTKLEDSAMYFCASSTSSGNTIYFGEGSWLTVV.

This clonotype was seen more than once but under ten times. The rearrangement joins TRBV20-1 to TRBJ2-1; a possible D gene is TRBD1 (5 bases). CDR1 and CDR2 from the germline V gene are DFQATT and SNEGSKA (reference sequence). This CDR3 is 12 amino acids long. V lost 7 bases and J 10 bases, leaving 17 bases between the germline ends. CDR3 sequence reads: CSVFVGAGEQFF. The DNA of the CDR3 is TGCAGTGTCTTTGTAGGGGCAGGGGAGCAGTTCTTC.

This clonotype has a count of ten or more. The chain links TRBV3-1 to TRBJ2-4, with D maybe TRBD2 (5 bases). Looked up from germline, CDR1 is LGHDT and CDR2 is YNNKEL (reference sequence). There are 15 residues in the CDR3. The V and J ends lost 0 bases and 6 bases respectively, with 12 bases between them. CDR3 in DNA: TGTGCCAGCAGCCAAGATATGGGAGTTGGAAACATTCAGTACTTC. This encodes CASSQDMGVGNIQYF.